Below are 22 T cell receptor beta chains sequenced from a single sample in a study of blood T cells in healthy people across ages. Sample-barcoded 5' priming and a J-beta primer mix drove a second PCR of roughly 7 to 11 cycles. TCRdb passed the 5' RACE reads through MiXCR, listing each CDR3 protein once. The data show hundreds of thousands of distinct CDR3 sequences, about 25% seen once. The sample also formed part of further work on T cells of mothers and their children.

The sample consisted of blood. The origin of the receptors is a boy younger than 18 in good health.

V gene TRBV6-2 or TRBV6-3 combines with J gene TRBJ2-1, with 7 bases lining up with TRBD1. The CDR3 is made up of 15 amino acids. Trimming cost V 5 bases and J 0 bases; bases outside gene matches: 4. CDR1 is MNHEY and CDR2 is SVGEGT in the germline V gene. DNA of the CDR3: TGTGCCAGCAGTCTTTACAGGGGCTCCTACAATGAGCAGTTCTTC. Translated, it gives CASSLYRGSYNEQFF.

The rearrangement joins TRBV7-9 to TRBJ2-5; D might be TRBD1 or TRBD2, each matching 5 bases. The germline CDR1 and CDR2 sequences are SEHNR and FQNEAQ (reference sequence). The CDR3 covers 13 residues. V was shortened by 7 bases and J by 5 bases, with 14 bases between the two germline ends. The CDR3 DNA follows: TGTGCCAGCAATCTACTAGGGGTTGAGACCCAGTACTTC. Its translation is CASNLLGVETQYF.

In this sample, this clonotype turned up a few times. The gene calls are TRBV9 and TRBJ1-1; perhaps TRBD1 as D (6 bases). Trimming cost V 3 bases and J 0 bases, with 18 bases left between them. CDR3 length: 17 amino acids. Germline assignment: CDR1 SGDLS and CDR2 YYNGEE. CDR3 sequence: CASSDSPGQGLNTEAFF. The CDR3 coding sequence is TGTGCCAGCAGCGACAGCCCGGGACAAGGGTTGAACACTGAAGCTTTCTTT.

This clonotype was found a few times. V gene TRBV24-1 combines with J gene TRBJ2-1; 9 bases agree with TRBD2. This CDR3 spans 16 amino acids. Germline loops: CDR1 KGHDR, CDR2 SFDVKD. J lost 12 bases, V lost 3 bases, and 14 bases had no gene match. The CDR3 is CATSDVGGVAGEVQFF. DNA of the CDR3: TGTGCCACCAGTGATGTGGGTGGGGTAGCGGGAGAGGTGCAGTTCTTC.

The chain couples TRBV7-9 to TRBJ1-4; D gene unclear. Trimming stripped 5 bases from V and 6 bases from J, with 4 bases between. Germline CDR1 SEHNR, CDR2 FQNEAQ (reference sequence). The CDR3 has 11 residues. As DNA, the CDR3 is TGTGCCAGCAGCCAGTATGAAAAACTGTTTTTT. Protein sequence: CASSQYEKLFF.

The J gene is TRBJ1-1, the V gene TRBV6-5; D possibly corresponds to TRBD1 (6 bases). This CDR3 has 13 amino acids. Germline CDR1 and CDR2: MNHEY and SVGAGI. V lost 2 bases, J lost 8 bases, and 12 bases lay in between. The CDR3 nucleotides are TGTGCCAGCAGTTACGACCGGACAGTCGAAGCTTTCTTT. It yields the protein CASSYDRTVEAFF.

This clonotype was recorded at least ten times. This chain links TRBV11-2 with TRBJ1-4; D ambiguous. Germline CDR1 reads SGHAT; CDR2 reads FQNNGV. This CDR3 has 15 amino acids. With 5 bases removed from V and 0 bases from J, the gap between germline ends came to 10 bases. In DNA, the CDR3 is TGTGCCAGCAGCCTCCGAGGCCCAACTAATGAAAAACTGTTTTTT. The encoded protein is CASSLRGPTNEKLFF.

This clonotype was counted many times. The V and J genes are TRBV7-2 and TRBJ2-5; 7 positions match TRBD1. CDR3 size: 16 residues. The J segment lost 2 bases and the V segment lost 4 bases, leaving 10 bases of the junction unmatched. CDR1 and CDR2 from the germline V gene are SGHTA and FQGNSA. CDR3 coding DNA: TGTGCCAGCAGCTCCCAACCCCCGGGACAGCAAGAGACCCAGTACTTC. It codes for CASSSQPPGQQETQYF.

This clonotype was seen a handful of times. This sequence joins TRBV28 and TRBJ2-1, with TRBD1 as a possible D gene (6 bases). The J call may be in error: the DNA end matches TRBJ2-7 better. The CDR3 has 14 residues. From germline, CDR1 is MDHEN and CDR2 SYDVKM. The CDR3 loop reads CASSLWDMTYEQYF. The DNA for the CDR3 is TGTGCCAGCAGTTTGTGGGACATGACCTACGAGCAGTACTTC.

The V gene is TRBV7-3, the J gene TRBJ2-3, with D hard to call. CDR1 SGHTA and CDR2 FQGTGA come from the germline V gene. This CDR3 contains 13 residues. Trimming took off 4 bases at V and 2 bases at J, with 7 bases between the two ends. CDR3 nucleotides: TGTGCCAGCAGCTCCATATTCACAGATACGCAGTATTTT. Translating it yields CASSSIFTDTQYF.

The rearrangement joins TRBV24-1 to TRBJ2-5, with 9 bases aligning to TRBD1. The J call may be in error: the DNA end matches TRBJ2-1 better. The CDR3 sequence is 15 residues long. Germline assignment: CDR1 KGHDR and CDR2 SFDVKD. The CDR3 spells CATSDRGQGFGEQFF. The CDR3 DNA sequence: TGTGCCACCAGTGATAGAGGACAGGGGTTTGGTGAGCAGTTCTTC.

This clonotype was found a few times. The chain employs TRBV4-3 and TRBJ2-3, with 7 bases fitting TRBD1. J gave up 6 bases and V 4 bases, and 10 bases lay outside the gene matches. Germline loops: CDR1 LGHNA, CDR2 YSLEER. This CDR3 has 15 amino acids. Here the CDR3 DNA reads TGCGCCAGCAGCCGAAGTAGGGCAGGGGGTGATACGCAGTATTTT. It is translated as CASSRSRAGGDTQYF.

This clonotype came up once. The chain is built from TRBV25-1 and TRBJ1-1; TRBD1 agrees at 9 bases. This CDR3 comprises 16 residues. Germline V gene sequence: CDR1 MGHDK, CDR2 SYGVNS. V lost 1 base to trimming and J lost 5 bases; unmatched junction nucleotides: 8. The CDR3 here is CASSELRTGDGTEAFF. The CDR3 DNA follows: TGTGCCAGCAGTGAATTACGGACAGGGGATGGGACTGAAGCTTTCTTT. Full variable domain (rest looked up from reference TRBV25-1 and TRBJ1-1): EADIYQTPRYLVIGTGKKITLECSQTMGHDKMYWYQQDPGMELHLIHYSYGVNSTEKGDLSSESTVSRIRTEHFPLTLESARPSHTSQYLCASSELRTGDGTEAFFGQGTRLTVV.

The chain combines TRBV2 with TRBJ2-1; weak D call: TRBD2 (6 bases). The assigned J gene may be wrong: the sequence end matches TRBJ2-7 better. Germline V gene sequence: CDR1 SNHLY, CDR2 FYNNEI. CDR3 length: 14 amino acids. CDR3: CASNFGGDHYEQYF. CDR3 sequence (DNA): TGTGCCAGCAATTTTGGCGGGGACCACTACGAGCAGTACTTC.

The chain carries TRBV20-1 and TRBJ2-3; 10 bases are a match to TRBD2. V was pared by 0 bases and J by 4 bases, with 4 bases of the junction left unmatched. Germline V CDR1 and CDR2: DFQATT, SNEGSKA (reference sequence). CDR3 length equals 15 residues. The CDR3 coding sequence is TGCAGTGCTAGAGACCTAGCGGGAGTTCCAGATACGCAGTATTTT. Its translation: CSARDLAGVPDTQYF.

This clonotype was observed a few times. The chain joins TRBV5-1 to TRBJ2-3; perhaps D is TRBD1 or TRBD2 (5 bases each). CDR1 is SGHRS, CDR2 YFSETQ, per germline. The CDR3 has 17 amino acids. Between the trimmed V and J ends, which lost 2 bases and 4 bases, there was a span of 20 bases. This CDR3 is CASSLAWTGTSSDTQYF. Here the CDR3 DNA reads TGCGCCAGCAGCTTAGCGTGGACCGGGACGTCGTCAGATACGCAGTATTTT.

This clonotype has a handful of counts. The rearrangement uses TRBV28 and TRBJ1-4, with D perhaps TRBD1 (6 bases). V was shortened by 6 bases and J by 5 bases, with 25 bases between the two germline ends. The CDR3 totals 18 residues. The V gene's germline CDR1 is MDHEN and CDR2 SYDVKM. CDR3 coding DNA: TGTGCCAGCAGCCGATCCGGACAGATTGGGAGGCTGAATGAAAAACTGTTTTTT. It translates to CASSRSGQIGRLNEKLFF. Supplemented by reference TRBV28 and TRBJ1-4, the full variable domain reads DVKVTQSSRYLVKRTGEKVFLECVQDMDHENMFWYRQDPGLGLRLIYFSYDVKMKEKGDIPEGYSVSREKKERFSLILESASTNQTSMYLCASSRSGQIGRLNEKLFFGSGTQLSVL.

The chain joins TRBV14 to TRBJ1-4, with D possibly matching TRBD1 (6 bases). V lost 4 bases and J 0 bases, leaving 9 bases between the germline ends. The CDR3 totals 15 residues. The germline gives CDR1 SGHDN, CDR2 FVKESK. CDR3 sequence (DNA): TGTGCCAGCAGCCTCGGACAGACAACTAATGAAAAACTGTTTTTT. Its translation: CASSLGQTTNEKLFF.

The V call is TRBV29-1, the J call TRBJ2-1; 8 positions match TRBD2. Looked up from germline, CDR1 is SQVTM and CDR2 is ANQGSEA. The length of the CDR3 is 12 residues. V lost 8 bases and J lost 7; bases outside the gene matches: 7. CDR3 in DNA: TGCAGCTCACGGGGGGGCGGGAATGAGCAGTTCTTC. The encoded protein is CSSRGGGNEQFF.

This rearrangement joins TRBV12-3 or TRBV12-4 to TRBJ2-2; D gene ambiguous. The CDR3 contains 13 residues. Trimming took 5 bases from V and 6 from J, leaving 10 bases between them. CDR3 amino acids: CASSRSVPGELFF. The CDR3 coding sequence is TGTGCCAGCAGTCGTTCAGTGCCCGGGGAGCTGTTTTTT.

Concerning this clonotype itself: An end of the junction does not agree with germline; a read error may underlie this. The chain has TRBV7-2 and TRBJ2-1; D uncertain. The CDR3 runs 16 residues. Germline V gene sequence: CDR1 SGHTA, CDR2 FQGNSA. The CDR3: CASSLVAPGRYNEQLF. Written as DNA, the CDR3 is TGTGCCAGCAGCTTAGTGGCCCCAGGACGATACAATGAGCAGCTCTTC.

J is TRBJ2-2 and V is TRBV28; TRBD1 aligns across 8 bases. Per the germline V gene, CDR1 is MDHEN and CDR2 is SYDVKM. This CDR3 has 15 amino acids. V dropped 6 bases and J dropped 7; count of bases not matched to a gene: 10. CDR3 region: CASSPGPTGGGELFF. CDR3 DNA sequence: TGTGCCAGCAGCCCGGGACCCACAGGGGGCGGGGAGCTGTTTTTT.